A selection of T cell receptor beta chains follows, all from one sample in a study of CD8 T cells in ankylosing spondylitis. TCRdb re-called the 5' RACE reads with MiXCR, one entry per CDR3 protein. This sample yields approximately 220,000 distinct CDR3 sequences, of which roughly a tenth are seen a single time; 21% belongs to the top ten. The sample taken for sequencing was blood, either unsorted or a sorted T cell fraction (not recorded which). Receptors originate from a male donor with ankylosing spondylitis or in good health (not recorded which). Both conserved end residues are part of each CDR3. Each record gives: clone size, D gene, J gene, V gene, CDR3 protein, CDR3 DNA. D genes are given only for firm matches. Size values are once, few and many counts, or a class for expanded clones, and some rows have none.

clone_size: many
d_call: NA
j_call: TRBJ2-2
v_call: TRBV5-6
cdr3_aa: CASSTLRDYTGELFF
cdr3_nt: TGTGCCAGCAGCACCCTCCGGGACTACACCGGGGAGCTGTTTTTT

clone_size: NA
d_call: NA
j_call: TRBJ2-7
v_call: TRBV7-8
cdr3_aa: CASSPIYRENEQYF
cdr3_nt: TGTGCCAGCAGCCCTATTTACAGGGAAAACGAGCAGTACTTC

clone_size: many
d_call: TRBD2
j_call: TRBJ2-5
v_call: TRBV18
cdr3_aa: CASSPTSGIQETQYF
cdr3_nt: TGTGCCAGCTCCCCTACTAGCGGAATACAAGAGACCCAGTACTTC

clone_size: many
d_call: NA
j_call: TRBJ1-1
v_call: TRBV5-6
cdr3_aa: CASSWKTANTEAFF
cdr3_nt: TGTGCCAGCAGCTGGAAGACGGCGAACACTGAAGCTTTCTTT

clone_size: many
d_call: NA
j_call: TRBJ1-1
v_call: TRBV7-9
cdr3_aa: CASSLIVNGNTEAFF
cdr3_nt: TGTGCCAGCAGCTTAATAGTAAACGGGAACACTGAAGCTTTCTTT

clone_size: NA
d_call: NA
j_call: TRBJ1-4
v_call: TRBV12-3/TRBV12-4
cdr3_aa: CASSWSGDEKLFF
cdr3_nt: TGTGCCAGCAGTTGGTCTGGAGATGAAAAACTGTTTTTT

clone_size: few
d_call: TRBD1
j_call: TRBJ2-2
v_call: TRBV7-2
cdr3_aa: CASSRGTAPFGELFF
cdr3_nt: TGTGCCAGCAGCAGAGGGACAGCCCCTTTCGGGGAGCTGTTTTTT

clone_size: few
d_call: NA
j_call: TRBJ2-3
v_call: TRBV29-1
cdr3_aa: CSVENLLTDTQYF
cdr3_nt: TGCAGCGTTGAAAACTTACTCACAGATACGCAGTATTTT

clone_size: few
d_call: NA
j_call: TRBJ2-7
v_call: TRBV7-9
cdr3_aa: CASSSSPDSLYEQYF
cdr3_nt: TGTGCCAGCAGCTCCAGTCCCGACAGCCTCTACGAGCAGTACTTC

clone_size: many
d_call: TRBD2
j_call: TRBJ2-3
v_call: TRBV7-2
cdr3_aa: CASSSWGGTSKSDTQYF
cdr3_nt: TGTGCCAGCAGCTCCTGGGGGGGGACTAGCAAATCAGATACGCAGTATTTT

clone_size: NA
d_call: TRBD1
j_call: TRBJ2-3
v_call: TRBV28
cdr3_aa: CASSTGGRDTQYF
cdr3_nt: TGTGCCAGCAGTACAGGGGGCAGGGATACGCAGTATTTT

clone_size: NA
d_call: TRBD2
j_call: TRBJ2-3
v_call: TRBV5-1
cdr3_aa: CASSLGLAGGPGTADTQYF
cdr3_nt: TGCGCCAGCAGCTTGGGACTAGCGGGGGGTCCGGGAACGGCAGATACGCAGTATTTT

clone_size: many
d_call: TRBD1
j_call: TRBJ1-6
v_call: TRBV5-1
cdr3_aa: CASSSTGQGMGSPLHF
cdr3_nt: TGCGCCAGCAGCTCCACCGGACAGGGTATGGGATCACCCCTCCACTTT

clone_size: many
d_call: TRBD1
j_call: TRBJ2-1
v_call: TRBV29-1
cdr3_aa: CSVHRTGGDYNEQFF
cdr3_nt: TGCAGCGTTCATCGGACAGGGGGGGACTACAATGAGCAGTTCTTC

clone_size: many
d_call: TRBD2
j_call: TRBJ2-7
v_call: TRBV5-1
cdr3_aa: CASRLSGGSYEQYF
cdr3_nt: TGCGCCAGCAGGTTAAGCGGGGGCTCCTACGAGCAGTACTTC

clone_size: many
d_call: NA
j_call: TRBJ2-4
v_call: TRBV7-2
cdr3_aa: CASSLGQGGNIQYF
cdr3_nt: TGTGCCAGCAGCTTAGGACAGGGAGGAAACATTCAGTACTTC

clone_size: few
d_call: NA
j_call: TRBJ2-4
v_call: TRBV7-8
cdr3_aa: CASSLAGKNIQYF
cdr3_nt: TGTGCCAGCAGCTTAGCGGGCAAAAACATTCAGTACTTC

clone_size: NA
d_call: NA
j_call: TRBJ1-1
v_call: TRBV5-1
cdr3_aa: CASSLGGSGAPNTEAFF
cdr3_nt: TGCGCCAGCAGCTTGGGAGGCAGTGGTGCACCGAACACTGAAGCTTTCTTT

clone_size: few
d_call: TRBD2
j_call: TRBJ2-3
v_call: TRBV11-2
cdr3_aa: CASSSGLALDTQYF
cdr3_nt: TGTGCCAGCAGCTCGGGACTAGCTCTAGATACGCAGTATTTT

clone_size: many
d_call: NA
j_call: TRBJ1-3
v_call: TRBV5-1
cdr3_aa: CASSLDKTSGNTIYF
cdr3_nt: TGCGCCAGCAGCCTGGACAAGACCTCTGGAAACACCATATATTTT

clone_size: many
d_call: TRBD1
j_call: TRBJ1-2
v_call: TRBV12-3/TRBV12-4
cdr3_aa: CASTWTGGLDYGYTF
cdr3_nt: TGTGCCAGCACCTGGACAGGGGGATTGGACTATGGCTACACCTTC

clone_size: many
d_call: NA
j_call: TRBJ1-4
v_call: TRBV20-1
cdr3_aa: CSAGPSEKLFF
cdr3_nt: TGCAGTGCTGGACCGTCAGAAAAACTGTTTTTT

clone_size: many
d_call: NA
j_call: TRBJ2-1
v_call: TRBV5-1
cdr3_aa: CASSLEARDLDEQFF
cdr3_nt: TGCGCCAGCAGCTTGGAGGCCAGGGATTTGGATGAGCAGTTCTTC

clone_size: many
d_call: NA
j_call: TRBJ1-2
v_call: TRBV29-1
cdr3_aa: CSVLTGNYGYTF
cdr3_nt: TGCAGCGTCTTGACAGGAAACTATGGCTACACCTTC

clone_size: many
d_call: NA
j_call: TRBJ2-5
v_call: TRBV7-2
cdr3_aa: CASSLHRDTVETQYF
cdr3_nt: TGTGCCAGCAGCTTACACCGGGACACTGTGGAGACCCAGTACTTC

clone_size: NA
d_call: NA
j_call: TRBJ1-5
v_call: TRBV2
cdr3_aa: CASRSEGNQPQHF
cdr3_nt: TGTGCCAGCAGGTCGGAGGGCAATCAGCCCCAGCATTTT

clone_size: many
d_call: NA
j_call: TRBJ2-7
v_call: TRBV28
cdr3_aa: CASMREQYF
cdr3_nt: TGTGCCAGCATGAGGGAGCAGTACTTC

clone_size: NA
d_call: TRBD1
j_call: TRBJ1-4
v_call: TRBV6-1
cdr3_aa: CASTSPKQGNEKLFF
cdr3_nt: TGTGCCAGCACCAGCCCAAAACAGGGGAATGAAAAACTGTTTTTT

clone_size: many
d_call: TRBD2
j_call: TRBJ2-3
v_call: TRBV5-1
cdr3_aa: CASSFLAGGPLATDTQYF
cdr3_nt: TGCGCCAGCAGCTTTCTAGCGGGGGGGCCCTTGGCCACAGATACGCAGTATTTT

clone_size: many
d_call: NA
j_call: TRBJ2-5
v_call: TRBV5-1
cdr3_aa: CASSRTEGKTQYF
cdr3_nt: TGCGCCAGCAGCAGGACAGAGGGAAAGACCCAGTACTTC

clone_size: few
d_call: NA
j_call: TRBJ2-7
v_call: TRBV7-2
cdr3_aa: CASSFTGSGEQYF
cdr3_nt: TGTGCCAGCAGTTTTACAGGCTCGGGTGAGCAGTACTTC

clone_size: many
d_call: NA
j_call: TRBJ1-5
v_call: TRBV5-1
cdr3_aa: CASSLVPGQGQPQHF
cdr3_nt: TGCGCCAGCAGCTTGGTTCCGGGGCAGGGTCAGCCCCAGCATTTT

clone_size: many
d_call: NA
j_call: TRBJ2-2
v_call: TRBV5-1
cdr3_aa: CASSFNTGELFF
cdr3_nt: TGCGCCAGCAGCTTCAACACCGGGGAGCTGTTTTTT

clone_size: many
d_call: NA
j_call: TRBJ2-1
v_call: TRBV27
cdr3_aa: CASSLYWSHNEQFF
cdr3_nt: TGTGCCAGCAGTTTATACTGGTCCCACAATGAGCAGTTCTTC

clone_size: many
d_call: NA
j_call: TRBJ1-2
v_call: TRBV7-2
cdr3_aa: CASSLWDGGYGYTF
cdr3_nt: TGTGCCAGCAGCTTATGGGACGGTGGCTATGGCTACACCTTC

clone_size: few
d_call: NA
j_call: TRBJ1-5
v_call: TRBV27
cdr3_aa: CASSYKPSGGGRNQPQHF
cdr3_nt: TGTGCCAGCAGTTACAAACCAAGTGGGGGGGGCCGCAATCAGCCCCAGCATTTT

clone_size: many
d_call: NA
j_call: TRBJ2-5
v_call: TRBV7-3
cdr3_aa: CASSLTSEETQYF
cdr3_nt: TGTGCCAGCAGCTTAACCAGTGAAGAGACCCAGTACTTC

clone_size: many
d_call: NA
j_call: TRBJ1-1
v_call: TRBV20-1
cdr3_aa: CSASTQGNTEAFF
cdr3_nt: TGCAGTGCCTCAACACAGGGGAACACTGAAGCTTTCTTT

clone_size: many
d_call: NA
j_call: TRBJ2-1
v_call: TRBV6-5
cdr3_aa: CASSYLGLHNEQFF
cdr3_nt: TGTGCCAGCAGTTACCTGGGACTTCACAATGAGCAGTTCTTC

clone_size: many
d_call: NA
j_call: TRBJ1-5
v_call: TRBV27
cdr3_aa: CASSFDSRYSNQPQHF
cdr3_nt: TGTGCCAGCAGTTTTGACAGTAGGTATAGCAATCAGCCCCAGCATTTT

clone_size: few
d_call: TRBD1
j_call: TRBJ1-2
v_call: TRBV5-1
cdr3_aa: CASSWDQGDYGYTF
cdr3_nt: TGCGCCAGCAGCTGGGACCAGGGGGACTATGGCTACACCTTC

clone_size: many
d_call: NA
j_call: TRBJ1-6
v_call: TRBV27
cdr3_aa: CASKPGITSPLHF
cdr3_nt: TGTGCCTCCAAGCCGGGGATCACCTCACCCCTCCACTTT

clone_size: many
d_call: NA
j_call: TRBJ2-3
v_call: TRBV7-3
cdr3_aa: CASSLTGGATDTQYF
cdr3_nt: TGTGCCAGCAGCTTAACAGGGGGGGCCACAGATACGCAGTATTTT

clone_size: few
d_call: TRBD2
j_call: TRBJ2-1
v_call: TRBV29-1
cdr3_aa: CSVVQAGGHHEQFF
cdr3_nt: TGCAGCGTTGTGCAAGCGGGGGGGCACCATGAGCAGTTCTTC

clone_size: many
d_call: NA
j_call: TRBJ2-3
v_call: TRBV5-1
cdr3_aa: CASSLSGMGTTDTQYF
cdr3_nt: TGCGCCAGCAGCTTGTCGGGGATGGGGACCACAGATACGCAGTATTTT

clone_size: few
d_call: NA
j_call: TRBJ2-3
v_call: TRBV6-1
cdr3_aa: CASRPGGAGDTQYF
cdr3_nt: TGTGCCAGCAGACCCGGAGGGGCTGGGGATACGCAGTATTTT

clone_size: many
d_call: NA
j_call: TRBJ2-1
v_call: TRBV9
cdr3_aa: CASTLGPGYNEQFF
cdr3_nt: TGTGCCAGCACTTTAGGGCCGGGGTACAATGAGCAGTTCTTC

clone_size: many
d_call: NA
j_call: TRBJ2-7
v_call: TRBV7-8
cdr3_aa: CASSPAVTYEQYF
cdr3_nt: TGTGCCAGCAGCCCCGCAGTCACCTACGAGCAGTACTTC

clone_size: few
d_call: NA
j_call: TRBJ1-5
v_call: TRBV3-1
cdr3_aa: CASSQRSSNQPQHF
cdr3_nt: TGTGCCAGCAGCCAGAGATCTAGCAATCAGCCCCAGCATTTT

clone_size: few
d_call: NA
j_call: TRBJ2-7
v_call: TRBV7-6
cdr3_aa: CASSLLGGLGEQYF
cdr3_nt: TGTGCCAGCAGCTTACTTGGGGGGCTGGGCGAGCAGTACTTC

clone_size: many
d_call: TRBD1
j_call: TRBJ2-5
v_call: TRBV12-3/TRBV12-4
cdr3_aa: CASSSQGVLQTQYF
cdr3_nt: TGTGCCAGCAGTTCCCAGGGGGTCCTCCAGACCCAGTACTTC

clone_size: many
d_call: TRBD1
j_call: TRBJ2-7
v_call: TRBV5-6
cdr3_aa: CASSLRRTGPYEQYF
cdr3_nt: TGTGCCAGCAGCTTGAGGCGGACAGGACCCTACGAGCAGTACTTC